This TCR beta chain was profiled in a study of technical replicates of blood from a few donors. With regard to this clone: The junction departs from the called germline gene at one end, perhaps through a read error.

Clones were sequenced by immunoSEQ multiplex PCR, and TCRdb holds only the in-frame ones, with some missing. The sample has 75,000 to 100,000 clones, about 95% seen once. The CDR3 has 9 amino acids. Per germline, CDR1 DFQATT and CDR2 SNEGSKA (reference sequence). The rearrangement joins TRBV20-1 to TRBJ2-7; D might be TRBD2 (6 bases). Sequences were obtained from T cells isolated from PBMCs. This clonotype was obtained from a human donor in good health. Written as DNA, the CDR3 is TGCAGTGCTCAGTGGTCGCGGGATTTC. Translated: CSAQWSRDF.